These 32 T cell receptor beta chains originate from one sample sequenced in a study of T-cell reconstitution after alpha-beta-depleted transplantation in children. Unique molecular identifiers tagged the TCRbeta library. One entry per CDR3 protein, called by TCRdb with MiXCR from the PCR reads. The profile shows about 870,000 distinct CDR3 sequences, approximately 15% of them singletons. Here the sequenced sample was PBMCs, mostly from graft donor cells, taken 360 days after TCRalphabeta/CD19-depleted stem cell transplant. The receptors were sampled from a male patient between 5 and 17 years old who had a stem cell transplant for acute lymphoblastic leukemia, so the T cells may come from the graft donor.

The V and J genes are TRBV5-1 and TRBJ2-1; TRBD2 matches at 12 bases. V was pared by 4 bases and J by 6 bases, with 8 bases of the junction left unmatched. The CDR3 is made up of 16 amino acids. Germline V gene data show CDR1 as SGHRS and CDR2 as YFSETQ. The CDR3 loop is CASSARLAGDTNEQFF. As DNA, the CDR3 is TGCGCCAGCAGCGCCCGACTAGCGGGAGATACCAATGAGCAGTTCTTC.

CDR3 protein: CASSEQASSGRDHGELFF. The DNA of the CDR3 is TGTGCCAGCAGTGAACAGGCTTCTAGCGGGAGAGATCACGGGGAGCTGTTTTTT. V is TRBV2 and J is TRBJ2-2; 10 bases map to TRBD2. This CDR3 has 18 residues. J was trimmed by 7 bases and V by 2 bases; bases with no gene match: 13. The germline V gene has CDR1 SNHLY and CDR2 FYNNEI.

V gene TRBV20-1 combines with J gene TRBJ2-3; TRBD2 is a possible D gene (6 bases). CDR3 length equals 13 residues. Germline V gene lookup returns CDR1 DFQATT and CDR2 SNEGSKA (reference sequence). The V gene lost 5 bases and the J gene lost 2 bases, with 11 bases spanning the gap. DNA of the CDR3: TGCAGTGCTCCTAGCGTCAACACAGATACGCAGTATTTT. Encoded protein: CSAPSVNTDTQYF.

This clonotype turned up a few times. The genes are TRBV6-2 or TRBV6-3 and TRBJ2-7; TRBD2 might be the D (6 bases). Germline V gene sequence: CDR1 MNHEY, CDR2 SVGEGT. Trimming removed 7 bases from V and 6 bases from J, with 13 bases in between. This CDR3 has 12 residues. The CDR3 is CASTPGGTEQYF. In DNA form, the CDR3 reads TGTGCCAGCACCCCGGGCGGGACCGAGCAGTACTTC.

This clonotype came up a few times. The V call is TRBV21-1, the J call TRBJ2-7. TRBV21-1 is a known pseudogene. The CDR3 loop spans 11 amino acids. CDR3 sequence: CASSNRHEQYF. CDR3 in DNA: TGTGCCAGCAGCAACCGACACGAGCAGTACTTC.

The chain uses TRBV27 and TRBJ2-7; TRBD2 matches 8 bases. The germline V gene encodes CDR1 MNHEY and CDR2 SMNVEV (reference sequence). After removal of 2 bases from V and 5 bases from J, the junction contained 8 bases not matched to a gene. CDR3 size: 15 residues. The CDR3: CASSLNGRALDEQYF. For the CDR3, the DNA is TGTGCCAGCAGTTTAAACGGGAGGGCCTTAGACGAGCAGTACTTC.

This clonotype showed up just a few times. The chain's CDR3 is CATLRGAGEQFF. CDR3 sequence (DNA): TGTGCCACCCTCCGGGGGGCTGGTGAGCAGTTCTTC. The rearrangement joins TRBV27 to TRBJ2-1; a weak D match, TRBD2 (7 bases). Germline CDR1 reads MNHEY; CDR2 reads SMNVEV (reference sequence). The CDR3 runs to 12 residues. V lost 10 bases to trimming and J lost 9 bases, with 16 bases between them.

Here the CDR3 DNA reads TGCGCCAGCAGCCAAGATGGCGCGACAGGTGGGAATGAGCAGTTCTTC. This gives the protein CASSQDGATGGNEQFF. V usage is TRBV4-1 and J usage is TRBJ2-1; possible D gene TRBD1, 6 bases. Germline V CDR1 and CDR2: MGHRA, YSYEKL. V lost 0 bases, J lost 7 bases, and 16 bases lay in between. This CDR3 comprises 16 residues.

This clonotype was detected a few times. The chain carries TRBV6-5 and TRBJ2-5, with 7 bases fitting TRBD2. The CDR3 runs 12 residues. V shed 5 bases, J shed 3 bases, and the junction held 0 bases outside the gene matches. Germline CDR1 MNHEY, CDR2 SVGAGI. CDR3 nucleotides: TGTGCCAGCAGTGGGAGGGAAGAGACCCAGTACTTC. Translating it yields CASSGREETQYF.

This clonotype was observed a handful of times. The rearrangement joins TRBV24-1 to TRBJ2-1, with no clear D. The length of the CDR3 is 15 residues. Germline V gene data show CDR1 as KGHDR and CDR2 as SFDVKD. Trimming left V 5 bases short and J 6 bases short, with 16 bases between. CDR3 loop: CATSGVGALTNEQFF. As DNA, the CDR3 is TGTGCCACCAGTGGGGTCGGAGCCCTTACCAATGAGCAGTTCTTC.

This clonotype was counted between two and nine times. The V gene is TRBV4-1, the J gene TRBJ2-5, with 7 bases lining up with TRBD1. Germline assignment: CDR1 MGHRA and CDR2 YSYEKL. The V and J ends lost 2 bases and 3 bases, in that order; junction bases with no gene match: 9. The CDR3 contains 16 residues. CDR3: CASSQSSWTGEETQYF. The CDR3 DNA is TGCGCCAGCAGCCAATCCTCTTGGACAGGCGAAGAGACCCAGTACTTC.

The V gene is TRBV4-3, the J gene TRBJ2-2, with 8 nucleotides matching TRBD2. J was trimmed by 8 bases and V by 1 base; bases with no gene match: 9. The germline V gene encodes CDR1 LGHNA and CDR2 YSLEER. CDR3 length: 16 residues. The CDR3 loop reads CASSQGRGRRWGELFF. The CDR3 nucleotides read TGCGCCAGCAGCCAAGGCCGCGGGAGGAGGTGGGGGGAGCTGTTTTTT.

This clonotype was picked up one time. J is TRBJ2-4 and V is TRBV28, with D perhaps matching TRBD1 (6 bases). Trimming removed 3 bases at V and 0 bases at J, with 9 bases between. The CDR3 has 15 amino acids. Per the germline V gene, CDR1 is MDHEN and CDR2 is SYDVKM. The CDR3 DNA is TGTGCCAGCAGTTTGACAGGAAAAGCCAAAAACATTCAGTACTTC. Translating gives CASSLTGKAKNIQYF.

The V call is TRBV7-9, the J call TRBJ2-7; D possibly corresponds to TRBD1 (6 bases). Germline CDR1 reads SEHNR; CDR2 reads FQNEAQ (reference sequence). There are 17 residues in the CDR3. V lost 3 bases, J lost 5 bases, and 23 bases lay in between. The CDR3 loop reads CASSFPQTGTPNDEQYF. DNA of the CDR3: TGTGCCAGCAGCTTTCCCCAAACAGGGACGCCGAATGACGAGCAGTACTTC.

CDR3: CASSLSPTNSYNEQFF. Here the CDR3 DNA reads TGCGCCAGCAGCTTGTCTCCGACAAACTCCTACAATGAGCAGTTCTTC. This chain joins TRBV5-1 and TRBJ2-1; D unresolved. CDR3 length: 16 residues. V was clipped by 1 base and J by 0 bases, with 11 bases between them. CDR1 SGHRS and CDR2 YFSETQ come from the germline V gene. Full variable domain (rest looked up from reference TRBV5-1 and TRBJ2-1): KAGVTQTPRYLIKTRGQQVTLSCSPISGHRSVSWYQQTPGQGLQFLFEYFSETQRNKGNFPGRFSGRQFSNSRSEMNVSTLELGDSALYLCASSLSPTNSYNEQFFGPGTRLTVL.

This clonotype was detected many times. The rearrangement uses TRBV10-3 and TRBJ1-1; D is ambiguous. The CDR3 has 14 amino acids. Between the trimmed V and J ends, which lost 2 bases and 6 bases, there was a span of 13 bases. Per germline, CDR1 ENHRY and CDR2 SYGVKD. CDR3 sequence: CAISEGVSNSEAFF. The CDR3, as DNA: TGTGCCATCAGTGAGGGGGTCAGTAACTCTGAAGCTTTCTTT.

This clonotype has ten or more counts. The V call is TRBV20-1, the J call TRBJ2-3, with 13 bases fitting TRBD2. Germline trimming cut 5 bases from V and 5 bases from J; bases unmatched to any gene: 4. CDR1 and CDR2 from the germline V gene are DFQATT and SNEGSKA (reference sequence). This CDR3 has 14 amino acids. The CDR3 nucleotides read TGCAGTGCTGGGACTAGCGGGAAGGGAGATACGCAGTATTTT. The encoded protein is CSAGTSGKGDTQYF.

This clonotype was counted a few times. V usage is TRBV20-1 and J usage is TRBJ1-3; D not certain. V lost 3 bases and J 0 bases, leaving 9 bases between the germline ends. Per germline, CDR1 DFQATT and CDR2 SNEGSKA (reference sequence). The CDR3 totals 14 residues. The CDR3 region has the DNA TGCAGTGCTAGCTCAAGGAGCTCTGGAAACACCATATATTTT. Translation: CSASSRSSGNTIYF.

The DNA of the CDR3 is TGTGCCAGCAGTTCTCTAGTCGGGAGGGCCTACAATGAGCAGTTCTTC. It is translated as CASSSLVGRAYNEQFF. The rearrangement joins TRBV12-3 or TRBV12-4 to TRBJ2-1, with 8 positions matching TRBD2. V shed 4 bases and J 2 bases; nucleotides not matched to a gene: 7. The CDR3 is made up of 16 amino acids.

This clonotype has just a few counts. V gene TRBV4-1 combines with J gene TRBJ2-5, with TRBD1 as a possible D gene (6 bases). V was trimmed by 1 base and J by 5 bases, leaving 14 bases between them. The V gene's germline CDR1 is MGHRA and CDR2 YSYEKL. The length of the CDR3 is 15 residues. The DNA of the CDR3 is TGCGCCAGCAGCCAAGGTCGAGGGACACAGGAGACCCAGTACTTC. Translating it yields CASSQGRGTQETQYF.

This clonotype was seen only a few times. The chain joins TRBV29-1 to TRBJ2-7; 7 positions agree with TRBD1. With 1 base clipped from V and 2 bases from J, the junction kept 5 bases outside the gene matches. CDR3 size: 14 residues. From germline, CDR1 is SQVTM and CDR2 ANQGSEA. The CDR3 protein is CSVEGGDRAYEQYF. As DNA, the CDR3 is TGCAGCGTTGAAGGTGGAGACAGGGCCTACGAGCAGTACTTC.

The chain carries TRBV7-6 and TRBJ2-7, with 8 bases identical to TRBD2. Germline V gene data show CDR1 as SGHVS and CDR2 as FNYEAQ. This CDR3 is built from 15 residues. After removal of 3 bases from V and 5 bases from J, the junction contained 9 bases not matched to a gene. The CDR3 loop is CASSFLAGLPNEQYF. The DNA for the CDR3 is TGTGCCAGCAGCTTTTTAGCGGGACTTCCTAACGAGCAGTACTTC.

The genes are TRBV29-1 and TRBJ1-2; D is uncertain. Germline CDR1 and CDR2: SQVTM and ANQGSEA. Deletions cut 6 bases from V and 5 bases from J, with 16 bases between. The CDR3 contains 13 residues. The CDR3 loop reads CSVSALPGYGYTF. CDR3 bases: TGCAGCGTGTCTGCTCTCCCGGGGTATGGCTACACCTTC.

A few counts support this clonotype. This chain connects TRBV18 to TRBJ2-5; TRBD2 matches at 9 bases. The V segment lost 4 bases and the J segment 1 base; nucleotides outside the gene matches: 16. The CDR3 is 19 residues long. Germline assignment: CDR1 KGHSH and CDR2 LQKENI. The CDR3 DNA reads as TGTGCCAGCTCACTCACCAGAGGGTTAGCGGGAGTCCTCCAAGAGACCCAGTACTTC. This codes for CASSLTRGLAGVLQETQYF.

This clonotype was observed a few times. CDR3 nucleotides: TGCGCCAGCAGCTTCTTGACAGGGTTGGCCGGGGAGCTGTTTTTT. Amino acid sequence: CASSFLTGLAGELFF. This rearrangement joins TRBV5-1 to TRBJ2-2; 7 bases fit TRBD1. Germline trimming cut 2 bases from V and 6 bases from J; bases unmatched to any gene: 7. There are 15 residues in the CDR3. Germline CDR1 is SGHRS and CDR2 is YFSETQ.

This clonotype was found many times. CDR3 sequence reads: CASSSGASNEQFF. The DNA for the CDR3 is TGCGCCAGCAGCTCCGGGGCATCCAATGAGCAGTTCTTC. The chain has TRBV5-1 and TRBJ2-1; D might be TRBD1 or TRBD2, each matching 5 bases. The CDR3 totals 13 residues. The V gene's germline CDR1 is SGHRS and CDR2 YFSETQ. Trimming removed 3 bases at V and 6 bases at J, with 10 bases between.

This sequence joins TRBV11-2 and TRBJ2-1; 7 bases align to TRBD1. Germline V gene data show CDR1 as SGHAT and CDR2 as FQNNGV. Unmatched junction bases numbered 7, after V lost 5 bases and J lost 3 bases. The CDR3 spans 15 residues. The CDR3 protein is CASSPLTGDYNEQFF. DNA of the CDR3: TGTGCCAGCAGCCCACTAACAGGGGACTACAATGAGCAGTTCTTC. Looking up the rest from reference TRBV11-2 and TRBJ2-1 gives the full variable domain: EAGVAQSPRYKIIEKRQSVAFWCNPISGHATLYWYQQILGQGPKLLIQFQNNGVVDDSQLPKDRFSAERLKGVDSTLKIQPAKLEDSAVYLCASSPLTGDYNEQFFGPGTRLTVL.

The chain combines TRBV5-1 with TRBJ2-5, with D perhaps matching TRBD1 or TRBD2 (5 bases each). This CDR3 comprises 17 residues. The V end lost 0 bases, the J end lost 1 base, and 16 bases lay between the germline ends. CDR1 and CDR2 from the germline V gene are SGHRS and YFSETQ. CDR3 sequence reads: CASSLGFRSGPQETQYF. The CDR3 nucleotides are TGCGCCAGCAGCTTGGGATTCAGATCGGGGCCCCAAGAGACCCAGTACTTC.

This clonotype was observed a few times. This chain connects TRBV12-3 or TRBV12-4 to TRBJ2-1; 14 nucleotides align to TRBD2. This CDR3 region has 15 residues. After removal of 4 bases from V and 8 bases from J, the junction contained 4 bases not matched to a gene. CDR3 sequence (DNA): TGTGCCAGCAGTTCGACTAGCGGGAGGGCCTATGAGCAGTTCTTC. It is translated as CASSSTSGRAYEQFF.

Only a few counts were recorded for this clonotype. The CDR3 region has the DNA TGCAGTGCTAGAAATGGGGGCAGGGCCAATCAGCCCCAGCATTTT. It yields the protein CSARNGGRANQPQHF. The chain has TRBV20-1 and TRBJ1-5; D is perhaps TRBD1 (6 bases). There are 15 residues in the CDR3. Germline-derived CDR1 and CDR2 are DFQATT and SNEGSKA (reference sequence). Between the trimmed V and J ends, which lost 2 bases and 3 bases, there was a span of 14 bases.

This clonotype was found many times. The CDR3 DNA reads TGTGCCAGCACGGGGGGTGGCACAGATACGCAGTATTTT. This encodes CASTGGGTDTQYF. The chain carries TRBV12-3 or TRBV12-4 and TRBJ2-3; 7 bases are shared with TRBD2. This CDR3 region has 13 residues. Trimming at V came to 7 bases and at J to 1 base, leaving 2 bases not matched to a gene.

This clonotype appeared many times. V usage is TRBV2 and J usage is TRBJ2-5, with TRBD2 identical over 7 bases. Germline V gives CDR1 SNHLY, CDR2 FYNNEI. The V gene end was trimmed by 7 bases and the J gene end by 0 bases; junction bases not matched to a gene: 14. CDR3 length equals 17 residues. CDR3 sequence reads: CASTKGGRPPNQETQYF. CDR3 bases: TGTGCCAGCACGAAAGGCGGGAGACCCCCAAACCAAGAGACCCAGTACTTC.